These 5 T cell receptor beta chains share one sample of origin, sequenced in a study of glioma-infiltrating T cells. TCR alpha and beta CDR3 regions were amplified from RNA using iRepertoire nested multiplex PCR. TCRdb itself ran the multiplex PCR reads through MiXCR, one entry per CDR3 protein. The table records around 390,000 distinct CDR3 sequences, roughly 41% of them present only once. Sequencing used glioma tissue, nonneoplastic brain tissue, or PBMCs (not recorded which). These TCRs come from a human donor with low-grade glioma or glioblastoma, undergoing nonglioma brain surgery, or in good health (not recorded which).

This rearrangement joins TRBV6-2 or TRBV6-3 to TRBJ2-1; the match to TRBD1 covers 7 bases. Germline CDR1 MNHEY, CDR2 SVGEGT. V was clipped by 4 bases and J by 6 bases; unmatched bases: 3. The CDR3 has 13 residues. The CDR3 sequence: CASSSGQFNEQFF. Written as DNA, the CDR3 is TGTGCCAGCAGTTCGGGACAGTTCAATGAGCAGTTCTTC.

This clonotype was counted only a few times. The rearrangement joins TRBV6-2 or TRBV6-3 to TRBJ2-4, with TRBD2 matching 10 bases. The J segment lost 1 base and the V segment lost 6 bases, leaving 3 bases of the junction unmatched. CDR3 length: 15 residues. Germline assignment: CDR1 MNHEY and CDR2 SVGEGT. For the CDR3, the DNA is TGTGCCAGCAGAGATAGCGGGAGGGCCAAAAACATTCAGTACTTC. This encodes CASRDSGRAKNIQYF.

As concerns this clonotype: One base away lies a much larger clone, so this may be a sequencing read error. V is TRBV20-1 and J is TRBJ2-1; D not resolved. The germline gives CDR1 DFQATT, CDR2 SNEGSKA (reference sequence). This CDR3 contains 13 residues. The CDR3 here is CSARALTSNEQIF. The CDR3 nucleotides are TGCAGTGCTAGAGCCCTGACCAGCAATGAGCAGATCTTC.

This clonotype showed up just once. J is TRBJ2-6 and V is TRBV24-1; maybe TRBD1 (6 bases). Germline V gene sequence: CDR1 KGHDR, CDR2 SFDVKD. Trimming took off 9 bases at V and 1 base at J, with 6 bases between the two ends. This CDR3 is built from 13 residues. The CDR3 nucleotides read TGTGCCACCGGACAGTCTGGGGCCAACGTCCTGACTTTC. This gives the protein CATGQSGANVLTF.

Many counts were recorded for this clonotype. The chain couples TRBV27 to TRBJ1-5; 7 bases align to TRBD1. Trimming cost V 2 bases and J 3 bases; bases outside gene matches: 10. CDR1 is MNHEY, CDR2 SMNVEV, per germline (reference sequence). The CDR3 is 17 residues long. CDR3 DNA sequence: TGTGCCAGCAGTTTAAGGGGGCTTGGATATACCAATCAGCCCCAGCATTTT. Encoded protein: CASSLRGLGYTNQPQHF.